The 30 T cell receptor beta chains in this list originate from one sample, sequenced in a study of T cell clonality in common variable immunodeficiency. No antigen is known for these receptors. Findings and limits, study-wide: In common variable immunodeficiency, TCR beta chains reportedly carried fewer deletions and N-nucleotide insertions.

Only in-frame clones appear in the TCRdb table, and some are missing; sequencing was by immunoSEQ multiplex PCR. Listed for the sample are over 13,000 clones, none seen a single time. The sequenced sample consisted of peripheral blood mononuclear cells. The receptors here all came from a human donor with common variable immunodeficiency.

Points on this clone: With the read ending 3 residues before the CDR3 end, the germline J gene is used to fill in that end. V usage is TRBV7-2 and J usage is TRBJ2-7, with 9 bases identical to TRBD2. Germline values: CDR1 SGHTA, CDR2 FQGNSA. Trimming took 0 bases from V and 5 from J; bases not matched to a gene: 5. CDR3 length equals 15 residues. CDR3 bases read: TGTGCCAGCAGCTTAGCTCAGGCGGGGGGGAACGAG. Translated: CASSLAQAGGNE. Given in full, the CDR3 is CASSLAQAGGNEQYF.

As concerns this clone: The observed sequence ends 3 residues before the CDR3 terminus, with the missing tail filled in from the germline J gene. The chain has TRBV18 and TRBJ2-4; maybe TRBD1 (6 bases). Germline assignment: CDR1 KGHSH and CDR2 LQKENI. The CDR3 totals 15 residues. With 5 bases removed from V and 2 bases from J, the gap between germline ends came to 13 bases. The CDR3 is CASSTRTGPKNIQYF. CDR3 bases read: TGTGCCAGCTCAACCCGAACAGGGCCCAAAAACATT. Looking up the rest from reference TRBV18 and TRBJ2-4 gives the full variable domain: NAGVMQNPRHLVRRRGQEARLRCSPMKGHSHVYWYRQLPEEGLKFMVYLQKENIIDESGMPKERFSAEFPKEGPSILRIQQVVRGDSAAYFCASSTRTGPKNIQYFGAGTRLSVL.

This clone was seen more than once but under ten times. The read ends 3 residues before the CDR3 terminus; that terminus is restored from the germline J gene. The chain carries TRBV7-6 and TRBJ2-7; no definite D call. CDR3 length equals 15 residues. Germline CDR1 is SGHVS and CDR2 is FNYEAQ. Deletions cut 5 bases from V and 0 bases from J, with 14 bases between. CDR3 in amino acids: CASSKGQLGSYEQYF. The covered CDR3 bases are TGTGCCAGCAGCAAGGGCCAACTTGGCTCCTACGAG.

In its sample, this clone was seen a few times. Incomplete CDR3 DNA: TGTGCCAGCTCACCACGACAGGGGGCTGGGAATGAG. As protein: CASSPRQGAGNE. The whole CDR3 protein reads CASSPRQGAGNEQFF. The chain joins TRBV18 to TRBJ2-1; 10 bases agree with TRBD1. From the germline J gene comes the end of the CDR3, since the read stops 3 residues before it. V was pared by 1 base and J by 7 bases, with 4 bases of the junction left unmatched. Germline lookup yields CDR1 KGHSH and CDR2 LQKENI. This CDR3 has 15 residues.

This clone has just a few counts. The observed sequence ends 3 residues before the CDR3 terminus, with the missing tail filled in from the germline J gene. The V and J genes are TRBV19 and TRBJ2-1; TRBD1 aligns across 8 bases. Unmatched junction bases numbered 14, after V lost 7 bases and J lost 6 bases. This CDR3 comprises 16 residues. From germline, CDR1 is LNHDA and CDR2 SQIVND (reference sequence). CDR3 DNA, as far as it was read: TGTGCCAGTACCCGGGTAGGGACAGGTGGATTCAATGAG. Translation: CASTRVGTGGFNE. The whole CDR3 sequence is CASTRVGTGGFNEQFF. Full variable domain (remainder filled in from reference TRBV19 and TRBJ2-1): DGGITQSPKYLFRKEGQNVTLSCEQNLNHDAMYWYRQDPGQGLRLIYYSQIVNDFQKGDIAEGYSVSREKKESFPLTVTSAQKNPTAFYLCASTRVGTGGFNEQFFGPGTRLTVL.

The sample holds a few counts of this clone. The sequenced fragment ends 3 residues before the CDR3 boundary, so the rest is inferred from the germline J gene. This sequence joins TRBV23-1 and TRBJ1-1; D gene uncertain. TRBV23-1 is designated an ORF whose function remains uncertain. The CDR3 sequence is 13 residues long. Trimming shortened V by 2 bases and J by 4 bases, and 8 bases separated the two germline ends. CDR3 sequence reads: CASSQGLSTEAFF. Incomplete CDR3 DNA: TGCGCCAGCAGTCAAGGTCTCAGCACTGAA.

Points on this clone: The read terminates 3 residues before the CDR3 end, so the remaining end is supplied by the germline J gene. The chain is built from TRBV30 and TRBJ2-5; 7 nucleotides agree with TRBD1. This CDR3 contains 13 residues. J lost 4 bases, V lost 1 base, and 3 bases had no gene match. Germline V gives CDR1 GTSNPN, CDR2 SVGIG (reference sequence). The CDR3 spells CAWSGGQRETQYF. The DNA read from the CDR3 is TGTGCCTGGAGTGGGGGACAGAGAGAGACC.

This clone has more than one count but fewer than ten. Read coverage stops 3 residues before the CDR3 terminus; the germline J gene supplies the remainder. The chain has TRBV6-2 or TRBV6-3 and TRBJ2-5, with 8 positions matching TRBD1. The CDR3 contains 13 residues. The germline CDR1 and CDR2 sequences are MNHEY and SVGEGT. Trimming at V came to 6 bases and at J to 4 bases, leaving 4 bases not matched to a gene. Partial CDR3 DNA: TGTGCCAGCAGGGACAGGGTGGGAGAGACC. This sequence encodes CASRDRVGET. In full, the CDR3 reads CASRDRVGETQYF.

Details on this clone: The CDR3 end is not reached by the read, which stops 3 residues before it; the germline J gene fills it in. V usage is TRBV18 and J usage is TRBJ1-2; possibly TRBD1 for D (6 bases). V dropped 6 bases and J dropped 2 bases, with 16 bases sitting between them. Germline assignment: CDR1 KGHSH and CDR2 LQKENI. The CDR3 extends over 15 amino acids. The CDR3: CASSPTWTENYGYTF. The sequenced part of the CDR3 DNA is TGTGCCAGCTCGCCAACCTGGACAGAGAACTATGGC.

Only a few counts were recorded for this clone. Coverage ceases 3 residues before the CDR3 finishes, and the germline J gene fills in the end. The chain couples TRBV18 to TRBJ2-4; the D gene is possibly TRBD1 (6 bases). In germline, CDR1 is KGHSH, CDR2 LQKENI. This CDR3 is 15 amino acids long. V was cut by 6 bases and J by 5 bases, with 17 bases left in between. The part of the CDR3 DNA that was read is TGTGCCAGCTCTGCAGGGGTTGGGGTTCAAAACATT. This sequence encodes CASSAGVGVQNI. The entire CDR3 is CASSAGVGVQNIQYF.

About this clone itself: Read sequence stops 3 residues before the CDR3 end, and the germline J gene provides the missing end. The rearrangement joins TRBV7-2 to TRBJ2-7; 7 nucleotides align to TRBD1. Losses at the gene ends were 5 bases for V and 2 bases for J; bases not matched to a gene: 6. The CDR3 consists of 14 residues. Looked up from germline, CDR1 is SGHTA and CDR2 is FQGNSA. The CDR3 loop reads CASSPRQGPYEQYF. CDR3 bases read: TGTGCCAGCAGCCCCCGACAGGGCCCCTACGAG.

As concerns this clone: The read finishes 3 residues shy of the CDR3 end, and the germline J gene is used to complete it. This chain connects TRBV6-2 or TRBV6-3 to TRBJ2-5; 13 bases align to TRBD2. The junction had 3 bases not matched to a gene; V was cut back by 2 bases and J by 0 bases. CDR1 is MNHEY and CDR2 is SVGEGT in the germline V gene. This CDR3 comprises 17 residues. The CDR3 bases that were read are TGTGCCAGCAGTTACCTACTAGCGGGGGGGTACCAAGAGACC. It codes for CASSYLLAGGYQET. The CDR3 in its entirety is CASSYLLAGGYQETQYF.

Worth noting for this clone: From the germline J gene comes the end of the CDR3, since the read stops 3 residues before it. The chain recombines TRBV7-6 with TRBJ1-4, with TRBD1 matching over 8 bases. V gave up 5 bases and J gave up 4 bases; unmatched junction bases: 6. This CDR3 has 15 residues. CDR1 is SGHVS, CDR2 FNYEAQ, per germline. The part of the CDR3 DNA that was read is TGTGCCAGCAGCCCAGGGACAGGTTATAATGAAAAA. It translates to CASSPGTGYNEK. The whole CDR3 region reads CASSPGTGYNEKLFF.

Concerning this clone: The read ends 3 residues early relative to the CDR3; the germline J gene fills the gap. The chain is built from TRBV18 and TRBJ2-4; the D gene is possibly TRBD1 (5 bases). This CDR3 spans 15 amino acids. V was clipped by 4 bases and J by 0 bases, with 10 bases between them. Germline CDR1 and CDR2: KGHSH and LQKENI. The covered CDR3 bases are TGTGCCAGCTCACTCCTGCAGGGAGCCAAAAACATT. The encoded protein is CASSLLQGAKNI. The entire CDR3 protein is CASSLLQGAKNIQYF.

Points on this clone: The read ends 3 residues before the CDR3 terminus; that terminus is restored from the germline J gene. The V call is TRBV19, the J call TRBJ2-6; the D gene is possibly TRBD1 (5 bases). V was pared by 4 bases and J by 1 base, with 20 bases between. The CDR3 covers 19 residues. Germline V CDR1 and CDR2: LNHDA, SQIVND (reference sequence). The CDR3 spells CASSTRANRPRSGANVLTF. The covered CDR3 bases are TGTGCCAGTAGTACCAGAGCGAACAGGCCGAGGTCTGGGGCCAACGTC.

The table lists this clone with a few counts. Coverage ceases 3 residues before the CDR3 finishes, and the germline J gene fills in the end. This chain links TRBV5-1 with TRBJ2-7, with 8 nucleotides matching TRBD2. The germline V gene encodes CDR1 SGHRS and CDR2 YFSETQ. Losses at the gene ends were 5 bases for V and 6 bases for J; bases not matched to a gene: 13. This CDR3 comprises 15 residues. The sequenced CDR3 bases are TGCGCCAGCAGGGCGCCGGGACTAGGGGCCAGCGAG. Protein sequence: CASRAPGLGASE. The full CDR3 reads CASRAPGLGASEQYF.

In its sample, this clone was seen a few times. Sequencing ends 3 residues short of the CDR3 end; the germline J gene provides the rest. The chain carries TRBV7-9 and TRBJ2-7; possibly TRBD1 for D (6 bases). CDR1 and CDR2 (germline): SEHNR, FQNEAQ (reference sequence). The ends were cut back, 5 bases at V and 2 bases at J, with 13 bases in the middle. CDR3 length: 14 residues. The covered CDR3 bases are TGTGCCAGCAGCCCCGTGTGGGGGCCCTACGAG. This codes for CASSPVWGPYE. The complete CDR3 protein is CASSPVWGPYEQYF.

With respect to this clone: The CDR3 goes on 3 residues after the read ends, and that part is filled in from the germline J gene. The V and J genes are TRBV23-1 and TRBJ2-7; 7 nucleotides agree with TRBD1. TRBV23-1 is labeled an ORF, and its function is uncertain. The CDR3 has 14 residues. Trimming took 7 bases from V and 2 from J; bases not matched to a gene: 8. This CDR3 reads CASTPGTATYEQYF. The part of the CDR3 DNA that was read is TGCGCCAGCACTCCCGGGACAGCAACCTACGAG.

Comments on this clone: Read data end 3 residues before the CDR3 end; the end is taken from the germline J gene. The rearrangement joins TRBV18 to TRBJ2-2; D is ambiguous. Germline CDR1 is KGHSH and CDR2 is LQKENI. V was cut by 3 bases and J by 4 bases, with 12 bases left in between. This CDR3 region has 15 residues. The chain's CDR3 is CASSPFRQSTGELFF. The part of the CDR3 DNA that was read is TGTGCCAGCTCACCCTTCAGGCAGAGCACCGGGGAG.

This clone was seen only a few times. The read comes to an end 3 residues before the CDR3 does, leaving the germline J gene to fill in the end. The rearrangement links TRBV7-2 to TRBJ2-7, with 9 nucleotides matching TRBD1. The CDR3 runs to 15 residues. V gave up 5 bases and J gave up 6 bases; unmatched junction bases: 11. Per germline, CDR1 SGHTA and CDR2 FQGNSA. The CDR3 sequence: CASSRGTGYSGEQYF. Partial CDR3 DNA: TGTGCCAGCAGCCGCGGGACAGGGTATAGTGGCGAG.

The table lists this clone with a few counts. CDR3 DNA (partial): TGTGCCAGCAGACCCCGAGGGACAGGGGACTCCTATAATTCACCC. Protein product: CASRPRGTGDSYNSP. The complete CDR3 protein is CASRPRGTGDSYNSPLHF. The chain has TRBV2 and TRBJ1-6, with TRBD1 matching 10 bases. The CDR3 is cut off 3 residues early in the read; its end comes from the germline J gene. The trim removed 6 bases at V and 0 bases at J, leaving 8 bases unmatched. The CDR3 spans 18 residues. Per the germline V gene, CDR1 is SNHLY and CDR2 is FYNNEI.

This clone is classed as medium-sized (0.01 to 0.1%). The read halts 3 residues ahead of the CDR3 end, with the missing end drawn from the germline J gene. This chain uses TRBV29-1 with TRBJ2-4, with D possibly TRBD1 on 5 matching bases. The CDR3 sequence is 13 residues long. V dropped 7 bases and J dropped 1 base, with 11 bases sitting between them. Per the germline V gene, CDR1 is SQVTM and CDR2 is ANQGSEA. The chain's CDR3 is CSAGIAAKNIQYF. Incomplete CDR3 DNA: TGCAGCGCAGGGATTGCGGCCAAAAACATT.

This clone was found a few times. The CDR3 end falls 3 residues outside the read, so it is completed with the germline J gene. This chain joins TRBV7-9 and TRBJ2-5, with 7 bases aligning to TRBD1. The V gene end was trimmed by 5 bases and the J gene end by 1 base; junction bases not matched to a gene: 4. CDR1 is SEHNR and CDR2 is FQNEAQ in the germline V gene (reference sequence). The CDR3 is 14 amino acids. The chain's CDR3 is CASSPGQTQETQYF. The CDR3 DNA, read in part, is TGTGCCAGCAGCCCGGGACAGACCCAAGAGACC.

Comments on this clone: Read sequence stops 3 residues before the CDR3 end, and the germline J gene provides the missing end. V is TRBV18 and J is TRBJ2-1, with no clear D. CDR1 is KGHSH, CDR2 LQKENI, per germline. The CDR3 is made up of 11 amino acids. Trimming shortened V by 3 bases and J by 5 bases, and 2 bases separated the two germline ends. The DNA read from the CDR3 is TGTGCCAGCTCACCTAACAATGAG. It is translated as CASSPNNE. The full CDR3 is CASSPNNEQFF.

The sample holds a few counts of this clone. Read data end 3 residues before the CDR3 end; the end is taken from the germline J gene. The chain recombines TRBV6-2 or TRBV6-3 with TRBJ2-7, with TRBD2 as a possible D gene (5 bases). V lost 0 bases and J 4 bases, leaving 16 bases between the germline ends. This CDR3 is 16 amino acids long. The germline V gene has CDR1 MNHEY and CDR2 SVGEGT. The CDR3 sequence: CASSYSSGLSLYEQYF. The covered CDR3 bases are TGTGCCAGCAGTTACTCCTCAGGACTGTCTTTGTACGAG.

About this clone: The CDR3 is cut off 3 residues early in the read; its end comes from the germline J gene. V is TRBV18 and J is TRBJ2-3; a possible D gene is TRBD2 (7 bases). This CDR3 contains 15 residues. Germline V gene lookup returns CDR1 KGHSH and CDR2 LQKENI. Deletions cut 1 base from V and 4 bases from J, with 12 bases between. The DNA read from the CDR3 is TGTGCCAGCTCACCACAACCGGGGGGCCCAGATACG. It encodes CASSPQPGGPDT. The full CDR3 is CASSPQPGGPDTQYF.

In this sample, this clone turned up a few times. The CDR3 extends 3 residues past the end of the read, so its final part is completed from the germline J gene. The rearrangement links TRBV19 to TRBJ2-2; 7 bases fit TRBD1. Looked up from germline, CDR1 is LNHDA and CDR2 is SQIVND (reference sequence). This CDR3 region has 16 residues. V shed 5 bases and J 0 bases; nucleotides not matched to a gene: 6. The part of the CDR3 DNA that was read is TGTGCCAGTAGTGCTCGACAGGGCGCGAACACCGGGGAG. Encoded protein: CASSARQGANTGE. The whole CDR3 sequence reads CASSARQGANTGELFF.

Points on this clone: The read stops 3 residues short of the end of the CDR3; the missing end is completed from the germline J gene. The chain joins TRBV7-2 to TRBJ2-3, with TRBD2 identical over 7 bases. Per germline, CDR1 SGHTA and CDR2 FQGNSA. J gave up 6 bases and V 1 base, and 4 bases lay outside the gene matches. There are 14 residues in the CDR3. CDR3 loop: CASSLGGGGDTQYF. The CDR3 DNA, read in part, is TGTGCCAGCAGCTTAGGCGGGGGAGGGGATACG.

In regard to this clone: Distinct nucleotide sequences in the sample also encode this CDR3. Partial CDR3 DNA: TGTGCCAGCACCCGGGGAGGCACTTCCTACAATGAG. It is translated as CASTRGGTSYNE. The whole CDR3 region reads CASTRGGTSYNEQFF. The chain employs TRBV18 and TRBJ2-1, with D perhaps TRBD2 (6 bases). The read finishes 3 residues shy of the CDR3 end, and the germline J gene is used to complete it. Germline CDR1 KGHSH, CDR2 LQKENI. The CDR3 totals 15 residues. Trimming cost V 8 bases and J 1 base, with 15 bases left between them.

The sample holds a few counts of this clone. The read gets to within 3 residues of the CDR3 end, and the germline J gene fills in the rest. J is TRBJ1-6 and V is TRBV7-2; TRBD1 is a possible D gene (5 bases). Between the trimmed V and J ends, which lost 5 bases and 7 bases, there was a span of 15 bases. Germline lookup yields CDR1 SGHTA and CDR2 FQGNSA. The CDR3 is made up of 15 amino acids. The part of the CDR3 DNA that was read is TGTGCCAGCAGCCGGGGGGGTACCGGGAATTCACCC. Translated, it gives CASSRGGTGNSP. The CDR3 as a whole reads CASSRGGTGNSPLHF. Complete variable domain (other parts from reference TRBV7-2 and TRBJ1-6): GAGVSQSPSNKVTEKGKDVELRCDPISGHTALYWYRQSLGQGLEFLIYFQGNSAPDKSGLPSDRFSAERTGGSVSTLTIQRTQQEDSAVYLCASSRGGTGNSPLHFGNGTRLTVT.